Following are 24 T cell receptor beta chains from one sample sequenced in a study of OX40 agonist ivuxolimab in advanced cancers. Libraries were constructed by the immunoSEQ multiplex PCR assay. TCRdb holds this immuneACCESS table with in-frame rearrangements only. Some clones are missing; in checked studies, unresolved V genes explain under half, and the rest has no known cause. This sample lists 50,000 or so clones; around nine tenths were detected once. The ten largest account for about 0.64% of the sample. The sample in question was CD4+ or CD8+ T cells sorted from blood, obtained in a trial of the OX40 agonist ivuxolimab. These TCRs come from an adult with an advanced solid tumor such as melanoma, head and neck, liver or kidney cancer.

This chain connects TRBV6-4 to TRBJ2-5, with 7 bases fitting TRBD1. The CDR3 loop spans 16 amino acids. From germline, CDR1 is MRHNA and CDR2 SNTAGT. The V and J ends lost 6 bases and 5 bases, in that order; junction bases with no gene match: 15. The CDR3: CASSLARQGRYETQYF. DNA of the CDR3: TGTGCCAGCAGCCTAGCACGACAGGGTCGATACGAGACCCAGTACTTC.

The CDR3 reads CASSLVLAGGQFF. CDR3 nucleotide sequence: TGTGCCAGCAGCTTAGTACTAGCGGGAGGGCAGTTCTTC. This sequence joins TRBV11-3 and TRBJ2-1; 12 bases match TRBD2. This CDR3 contains 13 residues. J was trimmed by 12 bases and V by 1 base; bases with no gene match: 1. Germline V lookup: CDR1 SGHNT, CDR2 YENEEA.

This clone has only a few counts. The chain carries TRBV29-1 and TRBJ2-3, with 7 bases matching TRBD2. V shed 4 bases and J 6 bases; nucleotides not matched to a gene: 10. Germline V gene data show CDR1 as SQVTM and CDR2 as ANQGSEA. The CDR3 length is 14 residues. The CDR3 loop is CSVVTSTGMDTQYF. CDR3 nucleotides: TGCAGCGTTGTGACTAGCACTGGGATGGATACGCAGTATTTT.

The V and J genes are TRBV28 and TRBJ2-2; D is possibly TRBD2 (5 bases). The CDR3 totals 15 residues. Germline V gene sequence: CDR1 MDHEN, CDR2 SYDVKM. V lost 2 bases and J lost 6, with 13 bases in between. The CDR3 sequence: CASSLEGLWAGELFF. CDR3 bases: TGTGCCAGCAGTTTAGAGGGCCTTTGGGCCGGGGAGCTGTTTTTT.

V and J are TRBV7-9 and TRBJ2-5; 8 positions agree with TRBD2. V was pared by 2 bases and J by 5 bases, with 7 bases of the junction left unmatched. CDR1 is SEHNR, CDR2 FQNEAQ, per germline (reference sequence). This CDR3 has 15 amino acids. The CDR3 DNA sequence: TGTGCCAGCAGCTTATGGACTAGCCTTCGGGAGACCCAGTACTTC. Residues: CASSLWTSLRETQYF.

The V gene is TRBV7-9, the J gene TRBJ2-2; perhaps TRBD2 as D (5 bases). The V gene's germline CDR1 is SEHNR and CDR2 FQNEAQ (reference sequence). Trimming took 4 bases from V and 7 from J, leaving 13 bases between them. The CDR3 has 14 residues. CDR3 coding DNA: TGTGCCAGCAGCTCGTGGCGGGCAAGCGGGGAGCTGTTTTTT. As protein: CASSSWRASGELFF.

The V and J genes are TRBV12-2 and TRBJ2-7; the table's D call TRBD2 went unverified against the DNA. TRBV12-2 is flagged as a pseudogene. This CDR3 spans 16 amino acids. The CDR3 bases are TGTGCAAGTCGCTCCCCAATAGGAGCGGGAAACTACGAGCAGTACTTC. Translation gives CASRSPIGAGNYEQYF.

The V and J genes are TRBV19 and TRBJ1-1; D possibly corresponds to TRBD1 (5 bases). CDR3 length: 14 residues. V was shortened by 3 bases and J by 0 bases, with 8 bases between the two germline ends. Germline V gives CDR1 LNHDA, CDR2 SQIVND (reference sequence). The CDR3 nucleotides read TGTGCCAGTAGTATCGACAGAATGAACACTGAAGCTTTCTTT. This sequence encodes CASSIDRMNTEAFF.

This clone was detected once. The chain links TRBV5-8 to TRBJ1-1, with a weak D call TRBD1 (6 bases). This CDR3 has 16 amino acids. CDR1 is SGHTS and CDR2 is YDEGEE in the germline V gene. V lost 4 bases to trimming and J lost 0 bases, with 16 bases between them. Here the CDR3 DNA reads TGTGCCAGCAGCACGCGTGGGGGGCCACTGAACACTGAAGCTTTCTTT. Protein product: CASSTRGGPLNTEAFF. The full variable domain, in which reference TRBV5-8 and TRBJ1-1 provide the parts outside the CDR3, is EAGVTQSPTHLIKTRGQQATLRCSPISGHTSVYWYQQALGLGLQFLLWYDEGEERNRGNFPPRFSGRQFPNYSSELNVNALELEDSALYLCASSTRGGPLNTEAFFGQGTRLTVV.

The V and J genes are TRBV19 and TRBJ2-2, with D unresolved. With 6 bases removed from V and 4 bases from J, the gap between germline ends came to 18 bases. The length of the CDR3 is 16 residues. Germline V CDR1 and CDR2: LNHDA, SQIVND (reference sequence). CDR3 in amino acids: CASRTPWASGTGELFF. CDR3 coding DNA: TGTGCCAGTAGGACCCCTTGGGCATCGGGCACCGGGGAGCTGTTTTTT.

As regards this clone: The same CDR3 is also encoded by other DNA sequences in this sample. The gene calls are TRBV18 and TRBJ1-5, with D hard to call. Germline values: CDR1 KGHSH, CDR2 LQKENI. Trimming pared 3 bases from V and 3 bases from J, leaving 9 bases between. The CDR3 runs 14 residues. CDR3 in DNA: TGTGCCAGCTCACCGGACGGACCCAATCAGCCCCAGCATTTT. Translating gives CASSPDGPNQPQHF.

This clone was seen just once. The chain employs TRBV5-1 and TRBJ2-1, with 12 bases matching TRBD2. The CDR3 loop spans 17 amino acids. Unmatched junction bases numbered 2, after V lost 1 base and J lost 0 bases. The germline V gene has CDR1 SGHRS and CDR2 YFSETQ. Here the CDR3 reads CASSLTSGRTSYNEQFF. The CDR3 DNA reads TGCGCCAGCAGCTTGACTAGCGGGAGGACCTCCTACAATGAGCAGTTCTTC.

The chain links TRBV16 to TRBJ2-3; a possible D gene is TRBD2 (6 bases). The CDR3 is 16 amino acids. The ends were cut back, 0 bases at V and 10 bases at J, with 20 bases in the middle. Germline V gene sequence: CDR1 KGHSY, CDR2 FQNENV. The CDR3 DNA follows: TGTGCCAGCAGCCAATCCGGGGACTCGACGAAGGTGTCGCAGTATTTT. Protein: CASSQSGDSTKVSQYF.

The CDR3 is CASSSEGQGVTDTQYF. The CDR3 DNA follows: TGCGCCAGCAGCTCCGAAGGACAGGGGGTAACAGATACGCAGTATTTT. This chain links TRBV5-1 with TRBJ2-3; 10 bases are shared with TRBD1. The CDR3 has 16 amino acids. V lost 3 bases and J lost 3; bases outside the gene matches: 7. Germline V CDR1 and CDR2: SGHRS, YFSETQ.

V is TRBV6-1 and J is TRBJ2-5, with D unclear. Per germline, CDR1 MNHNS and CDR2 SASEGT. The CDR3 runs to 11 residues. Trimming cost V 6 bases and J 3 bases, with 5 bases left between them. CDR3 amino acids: CASSFEETQYF. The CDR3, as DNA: TGTGCCAGCAGCTTCGAAGAGACCCAGTACTTC.

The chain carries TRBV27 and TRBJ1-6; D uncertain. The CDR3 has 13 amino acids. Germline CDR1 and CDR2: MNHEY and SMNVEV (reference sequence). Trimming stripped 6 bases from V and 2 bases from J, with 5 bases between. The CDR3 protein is CASSHTYNSPLHF. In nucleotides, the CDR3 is TGTGCCAGCAGCCACACCTATAATTCACCCCTCCACTTT.

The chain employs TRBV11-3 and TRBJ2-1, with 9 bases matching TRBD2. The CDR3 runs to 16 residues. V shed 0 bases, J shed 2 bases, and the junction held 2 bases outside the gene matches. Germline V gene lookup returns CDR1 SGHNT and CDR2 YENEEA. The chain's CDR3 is CASSLEASGTYNEQFF. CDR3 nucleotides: TGTGCCAGCAGCTTAGAAGCTAGCGGGACCTACAATGAGCAGTTCTTC.

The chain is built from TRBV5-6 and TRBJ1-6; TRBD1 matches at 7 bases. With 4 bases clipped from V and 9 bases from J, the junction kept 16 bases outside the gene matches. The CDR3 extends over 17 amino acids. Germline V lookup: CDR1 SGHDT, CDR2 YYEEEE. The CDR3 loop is CASSGERRTGRGSPLHF. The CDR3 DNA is TGTGCCAGCAGCGGGGAGCGTCGGACAGGACGGGGTTCACCCCTCCACTTT.

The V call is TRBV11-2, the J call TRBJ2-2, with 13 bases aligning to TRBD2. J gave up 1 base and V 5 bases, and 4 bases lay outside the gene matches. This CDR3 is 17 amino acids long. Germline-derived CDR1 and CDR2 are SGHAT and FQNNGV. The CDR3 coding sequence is TGTGCCAGCAGCGCCAGACTAGCGGGAGGGAACACCGGGGAGCTGTTTTTT. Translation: CASSARLAGGNTGELFF.

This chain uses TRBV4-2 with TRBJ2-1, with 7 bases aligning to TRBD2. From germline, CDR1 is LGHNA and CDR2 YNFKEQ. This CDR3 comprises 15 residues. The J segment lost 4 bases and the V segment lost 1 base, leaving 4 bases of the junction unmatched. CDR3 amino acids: CASSQGEAGYNEQFF. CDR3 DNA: TGTGCCAGCAGCCAAGGGGAAGCGGGGTACAATGAGCAGTTCTTC.

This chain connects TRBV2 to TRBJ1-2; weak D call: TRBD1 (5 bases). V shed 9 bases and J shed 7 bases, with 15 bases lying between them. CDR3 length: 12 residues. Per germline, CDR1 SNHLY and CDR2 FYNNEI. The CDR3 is CASRKGSLGYTF. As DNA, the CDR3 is TGTGCCAGTCGTAAGGGGAGTCTTGGCTACACCTTC. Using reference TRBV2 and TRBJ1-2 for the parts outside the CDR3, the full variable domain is EPEVTQTPSHQVTQMGQEVILRCVPISNHLYFYWYRQILGQKVEFLVSFYNNEISEKSEIFDDQFSVERPDGSNFTLKIRSTKLEDSAMYFCASRKGSLGYTFGSGTRLTVV.

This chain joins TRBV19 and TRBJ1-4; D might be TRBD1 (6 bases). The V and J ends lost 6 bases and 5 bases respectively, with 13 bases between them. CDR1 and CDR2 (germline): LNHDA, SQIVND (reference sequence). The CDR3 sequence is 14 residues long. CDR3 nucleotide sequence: TGTGCCAGTAGGACCGGGGGCCGGAATGAAAAACTGTTTTTT. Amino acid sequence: CASRTGGRNEKLFF.

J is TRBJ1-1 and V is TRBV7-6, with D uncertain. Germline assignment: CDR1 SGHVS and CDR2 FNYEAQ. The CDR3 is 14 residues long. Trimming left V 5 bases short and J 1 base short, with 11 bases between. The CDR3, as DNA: TGTGCCAGCAGCCCAGAGACATCGAACACTGAAGCTTTCTTT. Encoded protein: CASSPETSNTEAFF.

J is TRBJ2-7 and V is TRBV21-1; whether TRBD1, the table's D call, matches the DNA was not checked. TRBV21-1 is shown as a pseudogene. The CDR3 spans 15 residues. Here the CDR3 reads CASPIPGQGSYEQYF. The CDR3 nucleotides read TGTGCCAGTCCGATTCCGGGACAGGGGTCCTACGAGCAGTACTTC.